The entry below gives a single T cell receptor (beta chain) sequence along with its context. Its matching antigen is unknown. CDR3 length: 17 residues. Trimming took 4 bases from V and 3 from J; bases not matched to a gene: 15. Germline assignment: CDR1 SGHTA and CDR2 FQGNSA. The sample originates from a study of radiation and T cells in renal cell carcinoma. Study-level results: From baseline, blood top tumor clonotypes peaked at 2 weeks post-radiation. No pretreatment tumor biopsies were available for baseline clonotypes.

Method: immunoSEQ multiplex PCR; TCRdb's copy keeps in-frame clones and lacks some. The table has more than 140,000 clones, roughly 83% seen once. Stated time point: baseline pretreatment blood. Sample treatment: 15 Gy SBRT to primary tumor, nephrectomy 4 weeks later. Blood was sampled at baseline, 2 weeks and 4 weeks after SBRT. Clear cell pathology was present in this patient's renal cell carcinoma. Sequenced here: blood, sampled from a patient whose treatment included radiotherapy and nephrectomy. The chain links TRBV7-2 to TRBJ2-7; 7 nucleotides match TRBD2. The sequence derives from a woman between 45 and 60 years old with renal cell carcinoma. The CDR3: CASSSRSLEGGHYEQYF. The CDR3 DNA reads as TGTGCCAGCAGCTCCCGATCGTTAGAGGGAGGGCACTACGAGCAGTACTTC.